The rows below give T cell receptor beta chains drawn from one sample of a study of blood T cell repertoires in COVID-19. Produced via immunoSEQ multiplex PCR; TCRdb's table is partial and in-frame only. Among about 130,000 clones listed, less than 90% were seen once. Sequencing was performed on PBMCs or T cells enriched from blood (not recorded which). The receptor set was obtained from a woman aged 45 to 65 who had recovered from COVID-19. Both conserved end residues are part of each CDR3. Fields, in order: clone size, V gene, J gene, D gene, CDR3 protein, CDR3 DNA. D genes are given only for firm matches. Clone size, where shown, is once, few, many, or a class for clones that have expanded.

abundance: -
v_gene: TRBV5-8
j_gene: TRBJ1-5
d_gene: -
CDR3aa: CASSLGGGYSNQPQHF
CDR3nt: TGTGCCAGCAGCTTGGGGGGGGGCTATAGCAATCAGCCCCAGCATTTT

abundance: -
v_gene: TRBV18
j_gene: TRBJ1-2
d_gene: -
CDR3aa: CASSPPPGTLNYGYTF
CDR3nt: TGTGCCAGCTCACCACCACCAGGGACACTTAACTATGGCTACACCTTC

abundance: few
v_gene: TRBV7-3
j_gene: TRBJ2-3
d_gene: TRBD2
CDR3aa: CASSLTGGARWVTDTQYF
CDR3nt: TGTGCCAGCAGCTTAACCGGGGGGGCCCGATGGGTCACAGATACGCAGTATTTT

abundance: -
v_gene: TRBV6-2/TRBV6-3
j_gene: TRBJ1-6
d_gene: -
CDR3aa: CASSSWIGQRNSPLHF
CDR3nt: TGTGCCAGCAGCTCATGGATTGGACAAAGAAATTCACCCCTCCACTTT

abundance: -
v_gene: TRBV5-1
j_gene: TRBJ2-7
d_gene: TRBD1
CDR3aa: CASSLVQGSEQYF
CDR3nt: TGCGCCAGCAGCTTGGTACAGGGGAGCGAGCAGTACTTC

abundance: -
v_gene: TRBV12-3/TRBV12-4
j_gene: TRBJ1-1
d_gene: -
CDR3aa: CASSLSAVTEAFF
CDR3nt: TGTGCCAGCAGTTTAAGCGCGGTCACTGAAGCTTTCTTT

abundance: once
v_gene: TRBV7-6
j_gene: TRBJ2-7
d_gene: -
CDR3aa: CASSLARYEQYF
CDR3nt: TGTGCCAGCAGCTTAGCACGGTATGAGCAGTACTTC

abundance: -
v_gene: TRBV7-2
j_gene: TRBJ2-1
d_gene: -
CDR3aa: CASKISETYNEQFF
CDR3nt: TGTGCCAGCAAAATTAGCGAGACCTACAATGAGCAGTTCTTC

abundance: -
v_gene: TRBV6-1
j_gene: TRBJ2-5
d_gene: TRBD1
CDR3aa: CASSEGTGGYQETQYF
CDR3nt: TGTGCCAGCAGTGAAGGCACAGGGGGCTATCAAGAGACCCAGTACTTC

abundance: -
v_gene: TRBV27
j_gene: TRBJ1-1
d_gene: TRBD1
CDR3aa: CASRRQGANTEAFF
CDR3nt: TGTGCCAGCAGACGACAGGGGGCGAACACTGAAGCTTTCTTT

abundance: -
v_gene: TRBV10-2
j_gene: TRBJ1-1
d_gene: -
CDR3aa: CASRGGWYTEAFF
CDR3nt: TGCGCCAGCAGGGGGGGGTGGTACACTGAAGCTTTCTTT

abundance: -
v_gene: TRBV7-3
j_gene: TRBJ2-1
d_gene: TRBD2
CDR3aa: CASSLGTSGGYNEQFF
CDR3nt: TGTGCCAGCAGCCTCGGGACTAGCGGGGGGTACAATGAGCAGTTCTTC

abundance: -
v_gene: TRBV5-4
j_gene: TRBJ1-3
d_gene: -
CDR3aa: CASSRRGSGNTIYF
CDR3nt: TGTGCCAGCAGTCGACGAGGCTCTGGAAACACCATATATTTT

abundance: -
v_gene: TRBV10-1
j_gene: TRBJ2-7
d_gene: -
CDR3aa: CASKRQKPTYEQYF
CDR3nt: TGCGCCAGCAAAAGACAGAAACCAACCTACGAGCAGTACTTC

abundance: -
v_gene: TRBV7-2
j_gene: TRBJ2-5
d_gene: TRBD2
CDR3aa: CASSLEFRAGGETQYF
CDR3nt: TGTGCCAGCAGCTTAGAATTTCGGGCGGGGGGAGAGACCCAGTACTTC

abundance: -
v_gene: TRBV7-8
j_gene: TRBJ2-7
d_gene: -
CDR3aa: CASSVSSYEQYF
CDR3nt: TGTGCCAGCAGCGTGAGCTCCTACGAGCAGTACTTC

abundance: -
v_gene: TRBV19
j_gene: TRBJ1-2
d_gene: -
CDR3aa: CASSGGGRGYGYTF
CDR3nt: TGTGCCAGTAGTGGCGGGGGGCGAGGCTATGGCTACACCTTC

abundance: few
v_gene: TRBV3-1/TRBV3-2
j_gene: TRBJ2-1
d_gene: -
CDR3aa: CASSPTVSSYNEQFF
CDR3nt: TGTGCCAGCAGCCCTACGGTGAGCTCCTACAATGAGCAGTTCTTC

abundance: -
v_gene: TRBV29-1
j_gene: TRBJ2-2
d_gene: -
CDR3aa: CSVARVAGTGELFF
CDR3nt: TGCAGCGTCGCCAGGGTGGCGGGAACCGGGGAGCTGTTTTTT

abundance: -
v_gene: TRBV27
j_gene: TRBJ1-3
d_gene: -
CDR3aa: CASSSRTLSGNTIYF
CDR3nt: TGTGCCAGCAGTTCCCGTACGCTATCTGGAAACACCATATATTTT

abundance: few
v_gene: TRBV29-1
j_gene: TRBJ2-7
d_gene: -
CDR3aa: CSVAGEAYEQYF
CDR3nt: TGCAGCGTTGCGGGAGAGGCCTACGAGCAGTACTTC

abundance: -
v_gene: TRBV3-1/TRBV3-2
j_gene: TRBJ2-3
d_gene: TRBD2
CDR3aa: CASSQDLPSGLAGGDTQYF
CDR3nt: TGTGCCAGCAGCCAAGATCTACCATCGGGGCTAGCGGGGGGTGATACGCAGTATTTT

abundance: -
v_gene: TRBV5-1
j_gene: TRBJ2-5
d_gene: -
CDR3aa: CASSGADRKTQYF
CDR3nt: TGCGCCAGCAGCGGCGCGGACAGAAAGACCCAGTACTTC

abundance: -
v_gene: TRBV7-6
j_gene: TRBJ1-5
d_gene: -
CDR3aa: CASSPLRGQPQHF
CDR3nt: TGTGCCAGCAGCCCTTTAAGGGGCCAGCCCCAGCATTTT

abundance: -
v_gene: TRBV3-1/TRBV3-2
j_gene: TRBJ2-7
d_gene: TRBD1
CDR3aa: CASSQDPGQLYEQYF
CDR3nt: TGTGCCAGCAGCCAAGATCCGGGACAGCTCTACGAGCAGTACTTC

abundance: -
v_gene: TRBV6-4
j_gene: TRBJ1-4
d_gene: -
CDR3aa: CASSEAGATNEKLFF
CDR3nt: TGTGCCAGCAGTGAAGCGGGGGCAACTAATGAAAAACTGTTTTTT

abundance: -
v_gene: TRBV19
j_gene: TRBJ1-5
d_gene: -
CDR3aa: CASSILSVSGVRQPQHF
CDR3nt: TGTGCCAGTAGTATTTTGTCTGTCTCAGGGGTGCGGCAGCCCCAGCATTTT